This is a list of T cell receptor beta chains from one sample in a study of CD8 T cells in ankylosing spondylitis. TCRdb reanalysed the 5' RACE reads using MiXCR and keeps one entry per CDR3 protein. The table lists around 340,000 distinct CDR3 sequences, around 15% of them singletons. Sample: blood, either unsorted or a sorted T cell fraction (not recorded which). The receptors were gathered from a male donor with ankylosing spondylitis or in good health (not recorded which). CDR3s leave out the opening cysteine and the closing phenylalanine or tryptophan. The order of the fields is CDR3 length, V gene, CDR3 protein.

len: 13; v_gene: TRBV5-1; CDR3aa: ASSQGTGAGNTIY
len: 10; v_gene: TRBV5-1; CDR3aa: ASSSDGTGPF
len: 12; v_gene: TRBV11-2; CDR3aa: ASSTTGGGGTQY
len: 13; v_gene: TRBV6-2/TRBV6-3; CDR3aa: ASSRTGYSNQPQH
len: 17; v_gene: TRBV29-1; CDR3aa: SVDYEGEEDSFCPYEQY
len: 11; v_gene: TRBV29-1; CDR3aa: SAGQGSGNTIY
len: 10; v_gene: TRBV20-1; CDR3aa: SATGQGYEQY
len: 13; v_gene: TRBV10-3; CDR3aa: AISEAGEAKNIQY
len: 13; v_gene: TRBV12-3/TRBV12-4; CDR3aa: ASTRQALSGNEQF
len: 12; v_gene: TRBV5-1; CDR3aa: ASSLNRPWDEQY
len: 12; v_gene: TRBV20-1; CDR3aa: SARGGRGRDIQY
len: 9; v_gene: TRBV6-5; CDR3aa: ASSYGFEAF
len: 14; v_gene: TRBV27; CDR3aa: ASSSGAGVAKNIQY
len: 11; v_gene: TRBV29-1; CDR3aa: SVEWGSNQPQH
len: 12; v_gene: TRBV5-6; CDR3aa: ASSLDWGRDTQY
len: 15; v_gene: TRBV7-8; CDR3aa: ASSLLANDVWNTEAF
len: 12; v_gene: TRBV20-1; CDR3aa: SASRSGNTGELF
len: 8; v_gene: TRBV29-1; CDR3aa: SVAHNEQF
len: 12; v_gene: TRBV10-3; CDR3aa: AISDGGRGNTIY
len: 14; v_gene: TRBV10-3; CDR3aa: AISESGRDREYEQY
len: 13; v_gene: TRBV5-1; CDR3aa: ASSVSTGGVETQY
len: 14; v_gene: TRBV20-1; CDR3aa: SVPGQGWYGANVLT
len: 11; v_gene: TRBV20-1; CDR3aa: SGGGQGPYEQY
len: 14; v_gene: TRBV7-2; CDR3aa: ASSFGGLGRTDTQY
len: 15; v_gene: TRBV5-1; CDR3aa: ASSRATQAGGTDTQY
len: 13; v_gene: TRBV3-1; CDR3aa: ASSRLTSQADTQY
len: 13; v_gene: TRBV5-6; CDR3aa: ASSSSGVVKETQY